This T cell receptor (beta chain) appears in the sequencing data of a study of blood T cell repertoires in COVID-19. Background on the study: Samples of COVID-19 (acute and convalescent) were obtained from the United States, Italy and Spain. T cells, B-cell-depleted T cells, or PBMCs supplied cDNA or gDNA.

This clone was picked up a small number of times. The CDR3 is 12 residues long. The V and J ends lost 2 bases and 8 bases respectively, with 4 bases between them. CDR1 MNHEY and CDR2 SVGEGT come from the germline V gene. Source study methods: Amplification of reference gene primers was used by the study to estimate nucleated cell counts. Sequencing used immunoSEQ multiplex PCR; TCRdb keeps in-frame clones, though not all of them. That table furnishes V, J and clone size, whereas the DNA furnished D and trimming. The data show around 300,000 clones, roughly 87% seen once. The sequence derives from a man aged 18 to 29 with active or convalescent COVID-19. The V and J genes are TRBV6-2 or TRBV6-3 and TRBJ1-6; no clear D. The specimen sequenced was peripheral blood. As DNA, the CDR3 is TGTGCCAGCAGTTACGTAGATTCACCCCTCCACTTT. Translating gives CASSYVDSPLHF.